The 9 T cell receptor beta chains given below trace back to one sample, sequenced in a study of breast tumors, draining lymph nodes, adjacent tissues. The lymph nodes were axillary draining lymph nodes from breast cancer patients. TCRdb passed the multiplex PCR reads through MiXCR, listing each CDR3 protein once. This table holds 150,000 or so distinct CDR3 sequences, about 34% found once. Input material: axillary lymph node tissue. These receptors all stem from a female donor with breast cancer. Some clones in this sample may be carry-over from other donors' samples.

This clonotype was seen once. Just one base apart from a much larger clone, this may be a read error. The V gene is TRBV3-1, the J gene TRBJ1-2; 7 positions agree with TRBD1. Germline V gene lookup returns CDR1 LGHDT and CDR2 YNNKEL (reference sequence). The CDR3 has 16 amino acids. DNA of the CDR3: TGTGCCAGCAGCCATGGTTCAGGGGGTCTTAACTATGGCCACACCTTC. Protein product: CASSHGSGGLNYGHTF.

About this clonotype: A clone one base away is much larger, so this may be a read error. The chain combines TRBV9 with TRBJ2-7; D possibly matches TRBD1 or TRBD2 (5 bases each). The CDR3 runs 15 residues. Germline values: CDR1 SGDLS, CDR2 YYNGEE. The CDR3 spells CASSLGTQSSYEPYF. CDR3 nucleotide sequence: TGTGCCAGCAGTTTAGGGACCCAGAGCTCCTACGAGCCGTACTTC. Combining the CDR3 with reference TRBV9 and TRBJ2-7 gives the whole variable domain DSGVTQTPKHLITATGQRVTLRCSPRSGDLSVYWYQQSLDQGLQFLIQYYNGEERAKGNILERFSAQQFPDLHSELNLSSLELGDSALYFCASSLGTQSSYEPYFGPGTRLTVT.

This clonotype was found many times. The V and J genes are TRBV12-3 or TRBV12-4 and TRBJ2-7, with 11 bases lining up with TRBD2. The trim removed 5 bases at V and 1 base at J, leaving 7 bases unmatched. The CDR3 has 16 residues. This CDR3 reads CASSILAGVSSYEQYF. The CDR3 DNA follows: TGTGCCAGCAGTATACTAGCGGGGGTTTCGTCCTACGAGCAGTACTTC.

Comments on this clonotype: This may stem from a read error, because a much larger clone lies one nucleotide away. The J gene is TRBJ2-2, the V gene TRBV19, with D perhaps TRBD1 (7 bases). CDR1 is LNHDA and CDR2 is SQIVND in the germline V gene (reference sequence). The CDR3 consists of 16 residues. CDR3 nucleotide sequence: TGTGCCAGTAGTATATTAGCAGGGGGAGTAGGCGGGGAGCTGCTTTTT. This sequence encodes CASSILAGGVGGELLF.

The chain couples TRBV20-1 to TRBJ1-5, with D perhaps matching TRBD1 (5 bases). The germline gives CDR1 DFQATT, CDR2 SNEGSKA (reference sequence). There are 15 residues in the CDR3. Between the trimmed V and J ends, which lost 0 bases and 4 bases, there was a span of 13 bases. CDR3 protein: CSARDGAGNNQPQHF. DNA of the CDR3: TGCAGTGCTAGAGATGGCGCAGGGAATAATCAGCCCCAGCATTTT.

At least ten counts were recorded for this clonotype. The CDR3 DNA reads TGCGCCAGCAGCTTCGGACAGCCTTATGGCTACACCTTC. This sequence encodes CASSFGQPYGYTF. V usage is TRBV5-1 and J usage is TRBJ1-2; D might be TRBD1 (6 bases). The CDR3 runs to 13 residues. V lost 2 bases, J lost 5 bases, and 10 bases lay in between. Germline assignment: CDR1 SGHRS and CDR2 YFSETQ.

This clonotype was recorded many times. The V and J genes are TRBV30 and TRBJ1-2; 8 nucleotides align to TRBD1. The ends lost 3 bases at V and 7 bases at J; junction bases unmatched: 10. Germline values: CDR1 GTSNPN, CDR2 SVGIG (reference sequence). The CDR3 covers 14 residues. The CDR3 nucleotides are TGTGCCTGGAGGGACGACAGGGGCGTCTCTGGCTACACCTTC. It translates to CAWRDDRGVSGYTF. Combining the CDR3 with reference TRBV30 and TRBJ1-2 gives the whole variable domain SQTIHQWPATLVQPVGSPLSLECTVEGTSNPNLYWYRQAAGRGLQLLFYSVGIGQISSEVPQNLSASRPQDRQFILSSKKLLLSDSGFYLCAWRDDRGVSGYTFGSGTRLTVV.

The chain carries TRBV11-1 and TRBJ2-6; tentatively, D is TRBD1 (5 bases). CDR1 SGHAT and CDR2 FQDESV come from the germline V gene (reference sequence). Trimming removed 5 bases at V and 2 bases at J, with 13 bases between. This CDR3 has 16 amino acids. CDR3: CASSKLDNPGANVLTF. CDR3 DNA sequence: TGTGCCAGCAGCAAACTGGACAACCCTGGGGCCAACGTCCTGACTTTC.

This clonotype was seen only once. J is TRBJ2-7 and V is TRBV19; D may correspond to TRBD1 or TRBD2 (7 bases each). V was shortened by 5 bases and J by 2 bases, with 13 bases between the two germline ends. Looked up from germline, CDR1 is LNHDA and CDR2 is SQIVND (reference sequence). The CDR3 has 14 residues. The CDR3 region is CASSAQGGAYEQYF. CDR3 DNA: TGTGCCAGTAGTGCGCAGGGGGGGGCCTACGAGCAGTACTTC.